The clone carrying this T cell receptor (beta chain) was counted ten times or more. The data originate from a study of regulatory T cells in long-lasting Graves disease. Time point: newly diagnosed GD, antithyroid drugs for less than 3 months. The TCR library used RNA extracted from PBMCs. Trimming removed 4 bases from V and 3 bases from J; junction bases left unmatched: 5. Germline CDR1 DFQATT, CDR2 SNEGSKA (reference sequence). This CDR3 has 14 residues. Construction of the TCR beta libraries employed iRepertoire HTBI primers in conjunction with Arm-PCR of CDR3 regions. TCRdb processed the multiplex PCR reads anew with MiXCR; each CDR3 protein has one entry. The repertoire consists of about 620,000 distinct CDR3 sequences, with around 15% occurring once and the leading ten covering approximately 20%. The same specimen was also included in a second study, on T cells in Graves' hyperthyroidism and ophthalmopathy. From that second work: The hyperthyroidism was newly diagnosed and had lasted under 2 months; the patients were aged 18 to 65.

The material was peripheral blood mononuclear cells (PBMCs), obtained at new diagnosis, from a patient treated with antithyroid drugs. The rearrangement links TRBV20-1 to TRBJ2-3; 9 bases are a match to TRBD2. This clonotype was obtained from a woman aged 25-40 years with Graves disease. The DNA of the CDR3 is TGCAGTGCTAATTTAGCGGGGGTTACAGATACGCAGTATTTT. Protein: CSANLAGVTDTQYF.